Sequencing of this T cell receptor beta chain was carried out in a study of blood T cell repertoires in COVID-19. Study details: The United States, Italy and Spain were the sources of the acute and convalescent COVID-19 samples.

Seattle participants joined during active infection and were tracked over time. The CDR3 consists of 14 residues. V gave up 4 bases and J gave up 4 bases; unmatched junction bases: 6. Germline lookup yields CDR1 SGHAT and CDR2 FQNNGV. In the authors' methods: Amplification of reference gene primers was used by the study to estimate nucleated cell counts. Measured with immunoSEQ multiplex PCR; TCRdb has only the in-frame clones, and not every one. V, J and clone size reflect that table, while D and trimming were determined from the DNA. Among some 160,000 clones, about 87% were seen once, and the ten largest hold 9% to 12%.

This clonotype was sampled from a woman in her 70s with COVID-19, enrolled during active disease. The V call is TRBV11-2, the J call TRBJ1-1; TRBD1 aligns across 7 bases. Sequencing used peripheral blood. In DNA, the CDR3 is TGTGCCAGCAGCTCAACTTCAGGGGGCACTGAAGCTTTCTTT. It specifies CASSSTSGGTEAFF.